This TCR beta chain emerged from a study of T cell repertoires in cytomegalovirus infection. At the level of the study: Indications came from public TCR beta signatures; they pointed to CMV infection and to a matching HLA type.

TCRdb used MiXCR to reprocess the reads, holding one entry per CDR3 protein. The profile shows some 100,000 distinct CDR3 sequences, 20% to 30% of them singletons. Study-level results: Within the response measured ex vivo, HLA-C-restricted CMV-specific TCR beta clonotypes were dominant. Cumulative public TCR beta family frequency identified carriers of CMV plus the relevant HLA.

This clonotype was counted many times. Its antigen is currently unknown. This sequence was found in a human donor in good health (CMV status not recorded). Some clones in this sample may be carry-over from other donors' samples. The specimen sequenced was CD8+ T cells from PBMCs.

The CDR3 nucleotides are TGCGCCAGCAGCCAAGAAGGGCCCCAGGGTGAGACCTACGAGCAGTACTTC. Amino acids: CASSQEGPQGETYEQYF. J is TRBJ2-7 and V is TRBV4-1; TRBD1 is a possible D gene (5 bases). V lost 0 bases and J 2 bases, leaving 17 bases between the germline ends. Germline V gives CDR1 MGHRA, CDR2 YSYEKL. This CDR3 is built from 17 residues.